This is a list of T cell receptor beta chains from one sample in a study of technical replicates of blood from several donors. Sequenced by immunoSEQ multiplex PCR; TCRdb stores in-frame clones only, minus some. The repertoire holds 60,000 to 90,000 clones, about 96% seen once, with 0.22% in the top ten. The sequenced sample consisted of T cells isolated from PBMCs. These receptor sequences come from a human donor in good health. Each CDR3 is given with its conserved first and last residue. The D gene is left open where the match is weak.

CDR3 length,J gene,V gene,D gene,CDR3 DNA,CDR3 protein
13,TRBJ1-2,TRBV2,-,TGTGCCAGCAACGGGGAGGTAGGGTATGGCTACACCTTC,CASNGEVGYGYTF
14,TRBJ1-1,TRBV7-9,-,TGTGCCAGCAGCTTAAGCATAAAGAACACTGAAGCTTTCTTT,CASSLSIKNTEAFF
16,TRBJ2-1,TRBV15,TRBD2,TGTGCCACCAGCAGAGCGCAGCGGGGGGGAGTCGATGAGCAGTTCTTC,CATSRAQRGGVDEQFF
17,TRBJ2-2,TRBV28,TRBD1,TGTGCCAGCAGTTTATATAGAACAGGGGGAACGGACGGGGAGCTGTTTTTT,CASSLYRTGGTDGELFF
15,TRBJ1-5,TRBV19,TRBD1,TGTGCCAGTAGCAGGGGGTCGCCCTGGAATCAGCCCCAGCATTTT,CASSRGSPWNQPQHF
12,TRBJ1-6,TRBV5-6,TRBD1,TGTGCCAGCAGCCCAGGGGGATCACCCCTCCACTTT,CASSPGGSPLHF
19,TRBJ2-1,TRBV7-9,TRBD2,TGTGCCAGCAGTCGGGTTCGGGGGACTAGCGGGAGTCTCCCCAATGAGCAGTTCTTC,CASSRVRGTSGSLPNEQFF
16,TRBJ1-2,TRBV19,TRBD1,TGTGCCAGTAGCTCCGGGACAGGGATTCTTTTCTATGGCTACACCTTC,CASSSGTGILFYGYTF
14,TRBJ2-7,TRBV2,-,TGTGCCAGCAGTGAATGGCAGGGAACGGGCGAGCAGTACTTC,CASSEWQGTGEQYF
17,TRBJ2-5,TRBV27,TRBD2,TGTGCCAGCAGTTTATCGGTTGGGAGCGGGGAGTCCGAGACCCAGTACTTC,CASSLSVGSGESETQYF